A selection of T cell receptor beta chains follows, all from one sample in a study of cytomegalovirus exposure and HLA in healthy donors. Sequenced by immunoSEQ multiplex PCR; TCRdb stores in-frame clones only, minus some. The sample shows some 140,000 clones, 60% to 80% of them seen only once. The sample consisted of PBMCs. These receptors were obtained from a male donor in good health and CMV-seronegative. Each CDR3 is given with its conserved first and last residue. Fields, in order: D gene, V gene, J gene, clone size, CDR3 protein, CDR3 DNA. A D gene is named only where the DNA matches it firmly. Some rows mark clone size as missing; the rest say once, few, many or name a class of expanded clone.

d_gene: NA
v_gene: TRBV7-7
j_gene: TRBJ2-5
abundance: NA
CDR3aa: CASSLRVRETQYF
CDR3nt: TGTGCTAGCAGCCTCAGGGTTCGAGAGACCCAGTACTTC

d_gene: NA
v_gene: TRBV7-8
j_gene: TRBJ1-6
abundance: NA
CDR3aa: CASSLRQNYGSPLHF
CDR3nt: TGTGCCAGCAGCCTTCGACAGAACTATGGTTCACCCCTCCACTTT

d_gene: TRBD2
v_gene: TRBV5-1
j_gene: TRBJ2-7
abundance: NA
CDR3aa: CASSLDNRVIAGAWRNSYEQYF
CDR3nt: TGCGCCAGCAGCTTGGATAACAGGGTGATAGCGGGGGCGTGGAGAAACTCCTACGAGCAGTACTTC

d_gene: TRBD2
v_gene: TRBV7-9
j_gene: TRBJ2-1
abundance: NA
CDR3aa: CASSLTSGGGNEQFF
CDR3nt: TGTGCCAGCAGCTTGACTAGCGGGGGTGGTAATGAGCAGTTCTTC

d_gene: TRBD2
v_gene: TRBV7-2
j_gene: TRBJ2-2
abundance: NA
CDR3aa: CASSLSGGAGAGELFF
CDR3nt: TGTGCCAGCAGCTTGAGCGGGGGGGCCGGGGCCGGGGAGCTGTTTTTT

d_gene: TRBD1
v_gene: TRBV27
j_gene: TRBJ2-2
abundance: NA
CDR3aa: CASSRTGGTGELFF
CDR3nt: TGTGCCAGCAGCCGGACAGGGGGCACCGGGGAGCTGTTTTTT

d_gene: TRBD2
v_gene: TRBV7-2
j_gene: TRBJ2-7
abundance: NA
CDR3aa: CASSPGLAFTYEQYF
CDR3nt: TGTGCCAGCAGCCCGGGACTAGCGTTCACCTACGAGCAGTACTTC

d_gene: NA
v_gene: TRBV7-9
j_gene: TRBJ1-1
abundance: NA
CDR3aa: CASSLDRAGFMNTEAFF
CDR3nt: TGTGCCAGCAGCTTAGACAGGGCTGGGTTTATGAACACTGAAGCTTTCTTT

d_gene: NA
v_gene: TRBV11-2
j_gene: TRBJ1-6
abundance: NA
CDR3aa: CASSSGHSYNSPLHF
CDR3nt: TGTGCCAGCAGCTCCGGTCACTCCTATAATTCACCCCTCCACTTT

d_gene: TRBD1
v_gene: TRBV30
j_gene: TRBJ1-1
abundance: NA
CDR3aa: CAWRAWTGPNTEAFF
CDR3nt: TGTGCCTGGAGGGCCTGGACAGGGCCTAACACTGAAGCTTTCTTT

d_gene: TRBD1
v_gene: TRBV6-7
j_gene: TRBJ2-1
abundance: NA
CDR3aa: CATPIAGTGTYNEQFF
CDR3nt: TGTGCCACGCCTATCGCCGGGACAGGGACCTACAATGAGCAGTTCTTC

d_gene: NA
v_gene: TRBV4-2
j_gene: TRBJ1-3
abundance: once
CDR3aa: CASSQVSSGNTIYF
CDR3nt: TGTGCCAGCAGCCAAGTGAGCTCTGGAAACACCATATATTTT

d_gene: TRBD1
v_gene: TRBV6-5
j_gene: TRBJ1-1
abundance: NA
CDR3aa: CASSYSTGERNTEAFF
CDR3nt: TGTGCCAGCAGTTACTCGACAGGGGAAAGGAACACTGAAGCTTTCTTT

d_gene: TRBD1
v_gene: TRBV5-1
j_gene: TRBJ2-7
abundance: NA
CDR3aa: CASSSGQGLPYEQYF
CDR3nt: TGCGCCAGCAGCTCGGGACAGGGTCTGCCCTACGAGCAGTACTTC

d_gene: NA
v_gene: TRBV7-2
j_gene: TRBJ1-2
abundance: NA
CDR3aa: CASSRGDWMGYTF
CDR3nt: TGTGCCAGCAGCCGTGGGGACTGGATGGGCTACACCTTC

d_gene: NA
v_gene: TRBV5-1
j_gene: TRBJ2-7
abundance: few
CDR3aa: CASSSQGYEQYF
CDR3nt: TGCGCCAGCAGCTCACAGGGCTACGAGCAGTACTTC

d_gene: TRBD1
v_gene: TRBV5-1
j_gene: TRBJ1-4
abundance: NA
CDR3aa: CASRTLGQGGNEKLFF
CDR3nt: TGCGCCAGCAGAACCTTGGGACAGGGAGGTAATGAAAAACTGTTTTTT

d_gene: TRBD2
v_gene: TRBV5-6
j_gene: TRBJ2-1
abundance: few
CDR3aa: CASSWREGQDEQFF
CDR3nt: TGTGCCAGCAGCTGGAGGGAGGGGCAGGATGAGCAGTTCTTC

d_gene: NA
v_gene: TRBV29-1
j_gene: TRBJ1-2
abundance: NA
CDR3aa: CSVEGPRYGYTF
CDR3nt: TGCAGCGTTGAAGGGCCCCGCTATGGCTACACCTTC

d_gene: NA
v_gene: TRBV6-6
j_gene: TRBJ1-5
abundance: few
CDR3aa: CASSYSGQGGQPQHF
CDR3nt: TGTGCCAGCAGTTACTCCGGGCAGGGTGGTCAGCCCCAGCATTTT

d_gene: TRBD2
v_gene: TRBV7-2
j_gene: TRBJ2-1
abundance: NA
CDR3aa: CASSSTSGGRLNEQFF
CDR3nt: TGTGCCAGCAGCTCTACTAGCGGGGGAAGGCTCAATGAGCAGTTCTTC

d_gene: NA
v_gene: TRBV2
j_gene: TRBJ1-5
abundance: NA
CDR3aa: CASSERTGGSNQPQHF
CDR3nt: TGTGCCAGCAGTGAACGGACGGGGGGGAGCAATCAGCCCCAGCATTTT

d_gene: NA
v_gene: TRBV29-1
j_gene: TRBJ2-3
abundance: NA
CDR3aa: CSVDHRGTDTQYF
CDR3nt: TGCAGCGTTGACCACAGGGGCACAGATACGCAGTATTTT

d_gene: NA
v_gene: TRBV13
j_gene: TRBJ2-7
abundance: NA
CDR3aa: CASSPGFNEQYF
CDR3nt: TGTGCCAGCAGCCCGGGTTTTAACGAGCAGTACTTC

d_gene: TRBD2
v_gene: TRBV5-4
j_gene: TRBJ2-1
abundance: once
CDR3aa: CASSLMVAGTNEQFF
CDR3nt: TGTGCCAGCAGCTTGATGGTAGCGGGTACCAATGAGCAGTTCTTC

d_gene: NA
v_gene: TRBV10-1
j_gene: TRBJ2-7
abundance: once
CDR3aa: CASEAEEQYF
CDR3nt: TGCGCCAGCGAGGCGGAAGAGCAGTACTTC

d_gene: NA
v_gene: TRBV9
j_gene: TRBJ2-5
abundance: NA
CDR3aa: CASSVAGTQETQYF
CDR3nt: TGTGCCAGCAGCGTAGCAGGTACGCAAGAGACCCAGTACTTC

d_gene: NA
v_gene: TRBV9
j_gene: TRBJ2-3
abundance: NA
CDR3aa: CASSVVEGSGTDTQYF
CDR3nt: TGTGCCAGCAGCGTAGTGGAGGGTTCAGGCACAGATACGCAGTATTTT

d_gene: NA
v_gene: TRBV6-6
j_gene: TRBJ2-7
abundance: few
CDR3aa: CASSTTRPDRYYEQYF
CDR3nt: TGTGCCAGCAGTACCACGAGGCCAGATCGATACTACGAGCAGTACTTC